The 24 T cell receptor beta chains below all came from one sample that was sequenced in a study of tumor-infiltrating lymphocytes in primary liver carcinoma. Scientists recovered RNA and DNA together from roughly 20-30 mg of unsorted bulk tissue. Production of TCR beta cDNA used roughly 500 ng total RNA together with a constant-region primer. What produced the TCR beta libraries was three nested multiplex PCR rounds using slightly modified ARM-PCR. TRBV1-TRBV30 forward primers paired with a C-beta reverse primer were used in the first two PCR rounds, which ran approximately 10 cycles each. MiXCR, run by TCRdb on the multiplex PCR reads, gives a single entry per CDR3 protein. The sample consists of about 210,000 distinct CDR3 sequences, about 82% of them appearing once. The sequenced material came from tumor tissue from primary liver carcinoma. The source is a man aged 40-49 years with primary liver carcinoma and hepatitis B virus infection.

Note on this clonotype: Germline and junction disagree at one end, which may indicate a read error. This rearrangement joins TRBV4-2 to TRBJ2-1; D remains unclear. The CDR3 totals 16 residues. The germline CDR1 and CDR2 sequences are LGHNA and YNFKEQ. The CDR3 here is CASSQLSRLSYSEQFF. CDR3 sequence (DNA): TGTGCTAGCAGCCAACTTAGCAGGCTCTCCTACAGTGAGCAGTTCTTC.

Remarks on this clonotype: One end of the junction is discordant with germline, which a read error may explain. This sequence joins TRBV4-3 and TRBJ1-2; 8 bases are a match to TRBD1. The CDR3 extends over 16 amino acids. The germline V gene has CDR1 LGHNA and CDR2 YSLEER. The CDR3 loop is CASRQTGAGRNYGYTF. In DNA, the CDR3 is TGCGCCAGCAGGCAGACAGGGGCAGGGAGGAACTATGGCTACACATTC.

The chain recombines TRBV29-1 with TRBJ2-7; D perhaps matches TRBD1 (6 bases). CDR3 length: 14 amino acids. V lost 6 bases, J lost 0 bases, and 15 bases lay in between. In germline, CDR1 is SQVTM, CDR2 ANQGSEA. This CDR3 is CSVTLWDTSYEQYF. CDR3 coding DNA: TGCAGCGTCACCCTTTGGGACACCTCCTACGAGCAGTACTTC.

The chain uses TRBV5-4 and TRBJ2-5; 8 nucleotides match TRBD2. Trimming at V came to 9 bases and at J to 4 bases, leaving 8 bases not matched to a gene. This CDR3 comprises 13 residues. Germline loops: CDR1 SGHNT, CDR2 YYREEE (reference sequence). CDR3: CANSPTSVETQYF. CDR3 DNA: TGTGCCAATAGCCCGACTAGCGTAGAGACCCAGTACTTC.

The chain has TRBV29-1 and TRBJ1-5, with D possibly TRBD1 on 5 matching bases. Germline V gene data show CDR1 as SQVTM and CDR2 as ANQGSEA. This CDR3 region has 12 residues. Trimming stripped 4 bases from V and 8 bases from J, with 12 bases between. CDR3 loop: CSVAKGGEPQHF. In DNA, the CDR3 is TGCAGCGTTGCTAAGGGAGGGGAGCCCCAGCATTTT.

Notes on this clonotype: This CDR3 fails to terminate in the conserved phenylalanine or tryptophan, so it likely reflects a read error. The rearrangement joins TRBV11-2 to TRBJ2-1; D ambiguous. V was shortened by 5 bases and J by 1 base, with 15 bases between the two germline ends. The CDR3 extends over 16 amino acids. Germline CDR1 SGHAT, CDR2 FQNNGV. The CDR3 DNA reads TGTGCCAGCAGCCTGCTTCGACGGAGTTCCTACAATGAGCAGTTCCTC. The encoded protein is CASSLLRRSSYNEQFL.

Note on this clonotype: The junction departs from germline at one end; a sequencing error may be responsible. This chain uses TRBV6-2 or TRBV6-3 with TRBJ2-7; 10 bases are shared with TRBD2. CDR1 is MNHEY, CDR2 SVGEGT, per germline. There are 14 residues in the CDR3. In DNA form, the CDR3 reads TGTACCAGCTGTCAGACCGGGACTAGCGTCGAGCACTACTTC. As protein: CTSCQTGTSVEHYF.

A word on this clonotype: Here the CDR3 omits its conserved ending phenylalanine or tryptophan, so a read error is the likely source. The DNA of the CDR3 is TGTGCCAACAGTGCCGTAGCGGGATGGGTAAACAATGAACAGTTCTTA. Residues: CANSAVAGWVNNEQFL. The chain carries TRBV14 and TRBJ2-1; 8 nucleotides align to TRBD2. The germline V gene encodes CDR1 SGHDN and CDR2 FVKESK. CDR3 size: 16 residues.

Details on this clonotype: Germline and junction disagree at one end, which may indicate a read error. The V gene is TRBV30, the J gene TRBJ2-1; 7 nucleotides match TRBD2. The CDR3 is made up of 15 amino acids. Germline CDR1 GTSNPN, CDR2 SVGIG (reference sequence). In DNA, the CDR3 is TGTACCTGGACTCTTCCGGGGCATGGGGAGGGTGAGCAGTTCTTC. This translates into CTWTLPGHGEGEQFF.

On this clonotype itself: The junction shows a germline mismatch at one end, possibly a read error. The chain carries TRBV6-2 or TRBV6-3 and TRBJ1-1; D not certain. CDR1 and CDR2 (germline): MNHEY, SVGEGT. The CDR3 spans 12 residues. The CDR3 sequence: CTSRPRNTEAFF. CDR3 bases: TGTACCAGCCGTCCTAGGAACACTGAAGCTTTCTTT.

With respect to this clonotype: One end of the junction fails to match germline, which may point to a read error. This chain joins TRBV12-3 or TRBV12-4 and TRBJ2-3, with no clear D. CDR3 length equals 15 residues. The CDR3 DNA reads TGTGCCAGCATCCGCTACCAGTCCTTCACAGATACGCAATATTTT. Translating it yields CASIRYQSFTDTQYF.

This clonotype was counted a few times. Mismatch with germline at one junction end may stem from a read error. This chain uses TRBV4-3 with TRBJ1-2, with unresolved D. This CDR3 is built from 13 residues. CDR1 LGHNA and CDR2 YSLEER come from the germline V gene. The CDR3 region is CASNQAGNYGYTF. As DNA, the CDR3 is TGCGCCAGCAACCAAGCCGGAAACTATGGCTACACCTTC.

In the case of this clonotype: Its ends do not fully match the called genes, so a read error is possible. The chain links TRBV5-1 to TRBJ2-2; D possibly corresponds to TRBD2 (5 bases). CDR1 SGHRS and CDR2 YFSETQ come from the germline V gene. CDR3 size: 15 residues. CDR3 in amino acids: CASSTRQMNTGVLFF. CDR3 nucleotides: TGCGCCAGCAGCACCAGGCAGATGAACACCGGGGTGCTGTTTTTT.

Of note for this clonotype: One end of the junction is discordant with germline, which a read error may explain. The CDR3 nucleotides read TGCAGCGTTGAAGGCGGGCTCGAGAAGACTCAGTACTTC. This codes for CSVEGGLEKTQYF. The genes are TRBV29-1 and TRBJ2-5; perhaps TRBD2 as D (5 bases). CDR1 is SQVTM, CDR2 ANQGSEA, per germline. The CDR3 has 13 amino acids.

The chain is built from TRBV29-1 and TRBJ1-2, with 10 bases that match TRBD1. The J segment lost 6 bases and the V segment lost 6 bases, leaving 13 bases of the junction unmatched. CDR3 length equals 15 residues. The germline V gene has CDR1 SQVTM and CDR2 ANQGSEA. CDR3 in DNA: TGCAGCGTGTCGGGACAGGGGACCGGCAATAATGGCTACACCTTC. Encoded protein: CSVSGQGTGNNGYTF.

This chain uses TRBV12-3 or TRBV12-4 with TRBJ2-1; TRBD2 agrees at 8 bases. Trimming removed 8 bases from V and 15 bases from J; junction bases left unmatched: 15. CDR3 size: 13 residues. The CDR3 loop is CASAGLADPRGFF. As DNA, the CDR3 is TGTGCCAGCGCCGGACTAGCTGACCCCAGAGGGTTCTTC.

Concerning this clonotype: The junction and the germline gene differ at one end; a read error may be behind it. The V gene is TRBV4-2, the J gene TRBJ2-3; weak D call: TRBD2 (5 bases). The CDR3 is made up of 13 amino acids. The germline V gene encodes CDR1 LGHNA and CDR2 YNFKEQ. CDR3 loop: CASSQDQESREYF. DNA of the CDR3: TGTGCCAGTAGCCAAGATCAGGAATCGAGGGAGTATTTT.

Regarding this clonotype: One end of the junction varies from germline; a read error may be responsible. In nucleotides, the CDR3 is TGTGCCAACAGTTATAGGCCAGGGGTTCAGCCCCAGCATTTC. Translating it yields CANSYRPGVQPQHF. The J gene is TRBJ1-5, the V gene TRBV6-2 or TRBV6-3; weak D call: TRBD1 (6 bases). This CDR3 has 14 amino acids. Germline lookup yields CDR1 MNHEY and CDR2 SVGEGT.

As concerns this clonotype: This may be a read error, as it is one base from a much larger clone. This chain connects TRBV5-1 to TRBJ2-1; D is unclear. The germline V gene has CDR1 SGHRS and CDR2 YFSETQ. Trimming stripped 3 bases from V and 6 bases from J, with 7 bases between. CDR3 length equals 12 residues. The CDR3 DNA follows: TGCGCCAGCAGCTCGGCAAGCAATGAGCAGTTCTTC. Its protein product is CASSSASNEQFF. Supplemented by reference TRBV5-1 and TRBJ2-1, the full variable domain reads KAGVTQTPRYLIKTRGQQVTLSCSPISGHRSVSWYQQTPGQGLQFLFEYFSETQRNKGNFPGRFSGRQFSNSRSEMNVSTLELGDSALYLCASSSASNEQFFGPGTRLTVL.

With respect to this clonotype: This likely comes from a read error, as the CDR3 has no conserved phenylalanine or tryptophan at its end. The gene calls are TRBV7-9 and TRBJ2-2, with D perhaps TRBD1 or TRBD2 (5 bases each). This CDR3 contains 16 residues. Germline values: CDR1 SEHNR, CDR2 FQNEAQ (reference sequence). The CDR3 loop is CASSLVLQGWIGELFL. Written as DNA, the CDR3 is TGTGCCAGCAGCTTAGTTCTTCAGGGTTGGATCGGGGAACTGTTTCTT.

Points on this clonotype: Sequence at one end of the junction differs from germline and may be a read error. The genes are TRBV11-1 and TRBJ2-7, with D perhaps matching TRBD2 (6 bases). The CDR3 spans 15 residues. CDR1 and CDR2 from the germline V gene are SGHAT and FQDESV (reference sequence). CDR3 in amino acids: CASSSSWDSSYEQYF. CDR3 nucleotides: TGTGCCAGCAGCTCATCCTGGGACTCATCCTACGAACAGTACTTC.

As concerns this clonotype: No conserved phenylalanine or tryptophan is present at the end of the CDR3, so a read error is the likely explanation. V and J are TRBV12-3 or TRBV12-4 and TRBJ1-4; D gene unclear. The CDR3 loop spans 14 amino acids. DNA for the CDR3: TGCGCCAGCAGTTTGAGGTCAACTAATGAAAAACTGTTTTTA. Its protein product is CASSLRSTNEKLFL.

Regarding this clonotype: Sequence at one end of the junction differs from germline and may be a read error. Here the CDR3 DNA reads TGTGCCAGCAGTTTCCAGGGGCCGCTGGACAATGACCAGTTCTTC. It translates to CASSFQGPLDNDQFF. This sequence joins TRBV11-1 and TRBJ2-1; D is perhaps TRBD1 (6 bases). The CDR3 has 15 residues. CDR1 is SGHAT and CDR2 is FQDESV in the germline V gene (reference sequence).

The chain couples TRBV29-1 to TRBJ2-5, with D tentatively TRBD1 (6 bases). V lost 5 bases to trimming and J lost 4 bases, with 8 bases between them. Germline-derived CDR1 and CDR2 are SQVTM and ANQGSEA. The CDR3 is 11 amino acids. The CDR3 DNA reads TGCAGCGTTACAGGGACAGAGACCCAGTACTTC. This gives the protein CSVTGTETQYF.